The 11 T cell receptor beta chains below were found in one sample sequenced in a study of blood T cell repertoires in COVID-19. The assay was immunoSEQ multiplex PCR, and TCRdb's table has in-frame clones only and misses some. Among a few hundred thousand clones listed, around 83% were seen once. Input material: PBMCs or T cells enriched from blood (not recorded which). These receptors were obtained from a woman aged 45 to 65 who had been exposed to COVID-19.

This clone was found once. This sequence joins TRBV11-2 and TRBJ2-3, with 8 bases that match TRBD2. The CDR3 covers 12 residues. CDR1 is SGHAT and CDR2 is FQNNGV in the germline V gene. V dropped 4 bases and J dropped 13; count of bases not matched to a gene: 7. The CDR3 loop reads CASSSEDSGKYF. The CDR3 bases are TGTGCCAGCAGCTCGGAGGATAGCGGGAAGTATTTT.

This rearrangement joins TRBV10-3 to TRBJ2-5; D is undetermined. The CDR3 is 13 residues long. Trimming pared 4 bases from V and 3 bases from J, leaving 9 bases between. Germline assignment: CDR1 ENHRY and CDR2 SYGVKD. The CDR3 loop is CAISGRIEETQYF. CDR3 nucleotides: TGTGCCATCAGTGGGCGGATCGAAGAGACCCAGTACTTC.

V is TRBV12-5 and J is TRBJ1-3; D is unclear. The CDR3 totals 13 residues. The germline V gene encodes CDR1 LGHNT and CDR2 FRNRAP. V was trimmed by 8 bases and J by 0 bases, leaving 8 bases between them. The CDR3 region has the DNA TGTGCTAGTAGAGCGGTCTCTGGAAACACCATATATTTT. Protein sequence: CASRAVSGNTIYF.

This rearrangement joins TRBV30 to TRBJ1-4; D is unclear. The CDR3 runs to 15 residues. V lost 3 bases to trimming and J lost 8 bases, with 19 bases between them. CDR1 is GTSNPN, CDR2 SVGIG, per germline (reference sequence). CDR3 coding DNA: TGTGCCTGGAGCGAGCCCGGGTCGATAGGAGAAAAACTGTTTTTT. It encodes CAWSEPGSIGEKLFF. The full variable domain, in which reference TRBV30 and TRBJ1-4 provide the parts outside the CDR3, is SQTIHQWPATLVQPVGSPLSLECTVEGTSNPNLYWYRQAAGRGLQLLFYSVGIGQISSEVPQNLSASRPQDRQFILSSKKLLLSDSGFYLCAWSEPGSIGEKLFFGSGTQLSVL.

The CDR3 nucleotides read TGTGCCAGTAGGCGGACAGGCTCCTACGAGCAGTACTTC. Encoded protein: CASRRTGSYEQYF. J is TRBJ2-7 and V is TRBV19, with 7 bases lining up with TRBD1. Germline assignment: CDR1 LNHDA and CDR2 SQIVND (reference sequence). The CDR3 has 13 residues. After removal of 6 bases from V and 0 bases from J, the junction contained 2 bases not matched to a gene.

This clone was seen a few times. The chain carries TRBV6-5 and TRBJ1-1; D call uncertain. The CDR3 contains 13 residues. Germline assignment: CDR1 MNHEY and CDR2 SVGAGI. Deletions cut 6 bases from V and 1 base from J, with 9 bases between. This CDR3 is CASSGDQNTEAFF. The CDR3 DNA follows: TGTGCCAGCAGCGGAGACCAGAACACTGAAGCTTTCTTT.

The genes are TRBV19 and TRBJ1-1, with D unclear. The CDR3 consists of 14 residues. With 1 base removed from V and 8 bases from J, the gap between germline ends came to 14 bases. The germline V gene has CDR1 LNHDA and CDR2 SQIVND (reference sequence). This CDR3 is CASSIGQSRLEAFF. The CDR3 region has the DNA TGTGCCAGTAGTATAGGTCAATCTCGGTTGGAAGCTTTCTTT. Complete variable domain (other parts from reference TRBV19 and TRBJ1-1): DGGITQSPKYLFRKEGQNVTLSCEQNLNHDAMYWYRQDPGQGLRLIYYSQIVNDFQKGDIAEGYSVSREKKESFPLTVTSAQKNPTAFYLCASSIGQSRLEAFFGQGTRLTVV.

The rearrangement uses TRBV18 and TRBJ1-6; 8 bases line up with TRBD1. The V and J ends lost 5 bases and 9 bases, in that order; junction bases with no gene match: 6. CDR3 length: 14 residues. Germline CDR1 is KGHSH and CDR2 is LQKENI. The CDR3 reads CASSGDRRGSPLHF. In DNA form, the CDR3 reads TGTGCCAGCTCAGGGGACAGGCGGGGTTCACCCCTCCACTTT.

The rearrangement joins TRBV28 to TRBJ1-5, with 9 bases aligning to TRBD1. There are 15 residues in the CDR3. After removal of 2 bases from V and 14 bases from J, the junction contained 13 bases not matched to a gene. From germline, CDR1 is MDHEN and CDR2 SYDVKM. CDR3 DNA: TGTGCCAGCAGTTTACATGGGACAGGGTCAATAATTGAGCATTTT. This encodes CASSLHGTGSIIEHF.

CDR3 protein: CASSPEGYGYTF. CDR3 DNA sequence: TGTGCCAGCAGTCCGGAGGGCTATGGCTACACCTTC. This chain connects TRBV28 to TRBJ1-2; D not certain. Trimming pared 5 bases from V and 4 bases from J, leaving 8 bases between. The CDR3 is 12 residues long. Germline CDR1 MDHEN, CDR2 SYDVKM.

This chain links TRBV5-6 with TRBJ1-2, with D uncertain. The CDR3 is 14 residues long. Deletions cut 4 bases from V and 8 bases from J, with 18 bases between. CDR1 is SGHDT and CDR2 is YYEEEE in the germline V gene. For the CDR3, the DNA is TGTGCCAGCAGCCTGAGAACAGAGCTTTTGGGCTACACCTTC. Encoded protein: CASSLRTELLGYTF.